This T cell receptor beta chain was sequenced during a study of T cells in Graves' hyperthyroidism and ophthalmopathy. Study context: At initial diagnosis, before any treatment had begun, peripheral blood was obtained. Study-wide findings and caveats: Ophthalmopathy was predicted by the model a median of roughly 6 months ahead of onset.

RNA transcripts provided the source from which TCR beta CDR3 regions were amplified. HTBI primers were the set used in a first-round RT-PCR of the TCR CDR3. Using its own MiXCR run on the multiplex PCR reads, TCRdb lists one record per CDR3 protein. In the table there are around 690,000 distinct CDR3 sequences, 17% of which are singletons. On this clonotype: The antigen is undetermined.

No ophthalmopathy progression within 18 months constituted stable Graves' hyperthyroidism. PBMCs were derived from 9.5 to 10 ml fresh peripheral blood. This CDR3 comprises 13 residues. Germline values: CDR1 MNHEY, CDR2 SVGEGT. Between the trimmed V and J ends, which lost 7 bases and 0 bases, there was a span of 9 bases. The receptor comes from a man between 45 and 60 years old with Graves' hyperthyroidism. What was sequenced was blood. This chain links TRBV6-2 or TRBV6-3 with TRBJ1-1; D is ambiguous. The CDR3 here is CASKKVMNTEAFF. CDR3 nucleotides: TGTGCCAGCAAAAAGGTCATGAACACTGAAGCTTTCTTT.